These T cell receptor beta chains were read from a single sample in a study of blood T cell repertoires in COVID-19. Clones were read by immunoSEQ multiplex PCR, and TCRdb kept only the in-frame ones, dropping some. The table has approximately 49,000 clones, 84% seen once. Input material: peripheral blood. The receptors come from a man aged 45-60 years with acute or convalescent COVID-19. Both conserved end residues are part of each CDR3. The D gene is left open where the match is weak. Not all rows give a size; the values are once, few, many and, for expanded clones, a class.

V,D,size,J,DNA,CDR3
TRBV25-1,TRBD1,NA,TRBJ1-1,TGTGCCAGCAGCCCAAACAGGGGGACTAACACTGAAGCTTTCTTT,CASSPNRGTNTEAFF
TRBV7-2,NA,NA,TRBJ1-1,TGTGCCAGCAGCTTCAACACGAACACTGAAGCTTTCTTT,CASSFNTNTEAFF
TRBV28,TRBD1,NA,TRBJ2-1,TGTGCCAGCAGTCCCCCGGGACAGGGTCACAATGAGCAGTTCTTC,CASSPPGQGHNEQFF
TRBV9,NA,NA,TRBJ1-3,TGTGCCAGCAGCGTAGCTCCCCCAGGGTCTGGAAACACCATATATTTT,CASSVAPPGSGNTIYF
TRBV20-1,NA,NA,TRBJ2-7,TGCAGTGCCCTTTCCTACGAGCAGTACTTC,CSALSYEQYF
TRBV25-1,TRBD2,NA,TRBJ2-1,TGTGCCAGCAGTGAGGCTAGCGGGAGAACTGAGCAGTTCTTC,CASSEASGRTEQFF
TRBV19,NA,NA,TRBJ2-2,TGTGCCAGTAGTCAGGGTAGCTCGGGAGTGGAGGGCGGGGAGCTGTTTTTT,CASSQGSSGVEGGELFF
TRBV24-1,TRBD1,NA,TRBJ2-1,TGTGCCACCAGTGGCTTACCGGGACAGCCTTACAATGAGCAGTTCTTC,CATSGLPGQPYNEQFF
TRBV19,NA,NA,TRBJ1-4,TGTGCCAGTAGTCTCCAGGGTAATGAAAAACTGTTTTTT,CASSLQGNEKLFF
TRBV7-2,NA,NA,TRBJ1-2,TGTGCCAGCAGCTTAGTGGGGGGGTTAGAAGGCTACACCTTC,CASSLVGGLEGYTF
TRBV7-6,TRBD1,NA,TRBJ2-1,TGTGCCAGCAGCTACCGAGTGAGAGGACAGGGCTCGAATGAGCAGTTCTTC,CASSYRVRGQGSNEQFF
TRBV5-4,NA,NA,TRBJ1-2,TGTGCCAGCAGCTTTGGACGGACAGAGTTCTTCCTCAACTATGGCTACACCTTC,CASSFGRTEFFLNYGYTF
TRBV27,NA,NA,TRBJ1-2,TGTGCCAGCACCCGGTGGGGGGGGGACTATGGCTACACCTTC,CASTRWGGDYGYTF
TRBV7-2,TRBD1,NA,TRBJ2-7,TGTGCCAGCATCCGGGACAGGGGCACATACGAGCAGTACTTC,CASIRDRGTYEQYF
TRBV5-6,TRBD1,NA,TRBJ1-2,TGTGCCAGCAGCCAGACAGGGGGTAACTATGGCTACACCTTC,CASSQTGGNYGYTF
TRBV27,TRBD1,NA,TRBJ2-1,TGTGCCAGCAGTACCTCGACAGGGTATACTGAGCAGTTCTTC,CASSTSTGYTEQFF
TRBV5-1,TRBD2,few,TRBJ2-3,TGCGCCAGCACCTTGGGCGGGGGGCTGACAGATACGCAGTATTTT,CASTLGGGLTDTQYF
TRBV5-1,TRBD2,NA,TRBJ2-3,TGCGCCAGCAGCCCCAACCCGGGGGGGGGCGCAGATACGCAGTATTTT,CASSPNPGGGADTQYF
TRBV5-4,TRBD1,few,TRBJ1-2,TGTGCCAGCAGGTATACAGGGGGCAGATATGGCTACACCTTC,CASRYTGGRYGYTF
TRBV5-1,NA,NA,TRBJ2-3,TGCGCCAGCAGCTTGGGAGCGCCAGATACGCAGTATTTT,CASSLGAPDTQYF
TRBV7-2,TRBD1,NA,TRBJ1-2,TGTGCCAGCATTACCACAGGGGGCTATGGCTACACCTTC,CASITTGGYGYTF
TRBV27,TRBD2,NA,TRBJ2-1,TGTGCCAGCAGTTCCCCGGCGGCTAGCGGAGTCAATGAGCAGTTCTTC,CASSSPAASGVNEQFF
TRBV6-5,TRBD1,few,TRBJ2-7,TGTGCCAGCAGTCGGGACAGCTGGGCCTCCTACGAGCAGTACTTC,CASSRDSWASYEQYF
TRBV6-6,NA,NA,TRBJ1-5,TGTGCCAGCAGTCCCCTAGGAAGAGGTTATAGCAATCAGCCCCAGCATTTT,CASSPLGRGYSNQPQHF
TRBV5-1,NA,NA,TRBJ1-1,TGCGCCAGCAGCTTGGCGGGACACTTGAACACTGAAGCTTTCTTT,CASSLAGHLNTEAFF
TRBV7-8,NA,NA,TRBJ1-6,TGTGCCAGCAGCTTAGGAAGGAGTCGGAGGAATTCACCCCTCCACTTT,CASSLGRSRRNSPLHF
TRBV5-6,TRBD1,NA,TRBJ2-2,TGTGCCAGCAGCTCCCGGGACAGGCAGGGGGAGCTGTTTTTT,CASSSRDRQGELFF
TRBV11-2,NA,NA,TRBJ2-5,TGTGCCAGCAGCTTAGTTGGGGCAGCAGCGACCCAGTACTTC,CASSLVGAAATQYF
TRBV4-3,NA,NA,TRBJ1-6,TGCGCCAGCAGCCAAGATAGCAGGGGATTAAATTCACCCCTCCACTTT,CASSQDSRGLNSPLHF
TRBV5-8,NA,NA,TRBJ2-1,TGTGCCAGCAGCCGGCCCGGAGGGCATGAGCAGTTCTTC,CASSRPGGHEQFF
TRBV4-2,TRBD1,NA,TRBJ1-2,TGTGCCAGCAGCCAAGGAGGACAGGCCAACTATGGCTACACCTTC,CASSQGGQANYGYTF
TRBV5-1,TRBD2,NA,TRBJ2-5,TGCGCCAGCGCCTCCGGGACTAGCAACAAGGGGGAGACCCAGTACTTC,CASASGTSNKGETQYF
TRBV19,NA,NA,TRBJ1-5,TGTGCCAGTAGTATATTAGGACAGCCACCCCAGCATTTT,CASSILGQPPQHF
TRBV28,TRBD1,NA,TRBJ2-7,TGTGCCAGCAGGCTACAGGGGGGCTACGAGCAGTACTTC,CASRLQGGYEQYF
TRBV7-9,TRBD1,NA,TRBJ1-5,TGTGCCAGCAGCTTAATGGGACAGGGTAATCAGCCCCAGCATTTT,CASSLMGQGNQPQHF
TRBV28,TRBD1,NA,TRBJ1-5,TGTGCCAGCAGTTTGCCGACAGGGGGCAATCAGCCCCAGCATTTT,CASSLPTGGNQPQHF
TRBV19,TRBD1,NA,TRBJ1-6,TGTGCCAGTAGTGTCCCGGGACAGGGAGGCTCACCCCTCCACTTT,CASSVPGQGGSPLHF
TRBV28,TRBD2,NA,TRBJ2-2,TGTGCCAGCAGCCGGGGGGGGTACACCGGGGAGCTGTTTTTT,CASSRGGYTGELFF
TRBV24-1,TRBD2,NA,TRBJ2-2,TGTGCCACCAGTGATACCAGCGGGGGAAACACCGGGGAGCTGTTTTTT,CATSDTSGGNTGELFF
TRBV11-2,NA,few,TRBJ2-1,TGTGCCAGCAGCTTAATAGGGGGTGAGCAGTTCTTC,CASSLIGGEQFF
TRBV14,NA,NA,TRBJ2-5,TGTGCCAGCAGCCAAGATAGCGGACCGAAGTGGACCCAGTACTTC,CASSQDSGPKWTQYF
TRBV18,TRBD1,NA,TRBJ1-5,TGTGCCAGCTCATCGACAGGGGGCCAGCCCCAGCATTTT,CASSSTGGQPQHF
TRBV4-3,NA,NA,TRBJ2-5,TGCGCCAGCAGCCAAGAAGCCGCCGACGGCGGGGAGACCCAGTACTTC,CASSQEAADGGETQYF
TRBV29-1,NA,NA,TRBJ2-7,TGCAGCGTCACAAAAAGACAGTACGAGCAGTACTTC,CSVTKRQYEQYF
TRBV9,NA,once,TRBJ2-2,TGTGCCAGCAGCGTAGCGAGCACCGGGGAGCTGTTTTTT,CASSVASTGELFF
TRBV6-5,NA,few,TRBJ1-2,TGTGCCAGCAGTTCAGGGTATGGCTACACCTTC,CASSSGYGYTF
TRBV19,NA,NA,TRBJ1-2,TGTGCCAGTAGTAAGGAAGGCAGGGGTGGCTACACCTTC,CASSKEGRGGYTF
TRBV6-5,TRBD1,NA,TRBJ1-6,TGTGCCAGCAGGATGAGACAGGGCTTAAATTCACCCCTCCACTTT,CASRMRQGLNSPLHF
TRBV6-5,TRBD2,NA,TRBJ2-5,TGTGCCAGCAGTTGGGGAGCGGGGAGCCAAGAGACCCAGTACTTC,CASSWGAGSQETQYF
TRBV5-1,NA,NA,TRBJ1-3,TGCGCCAGCACCCGGACGGCGGGAGGCTCTGGAAACACCATATATTTT,CASTRTAGGSGNTIYF
TRBV10-2,NA,NA,TRBJ2-1,TGCGCCAGCAGTCCCTCGGACAATGAGCAGTTCTTC,CASSPSDNEQFF
TRBV30,NA,NA,TRBJ1-2,TGTGCCTGGAGTGCCCGTCTCTATGGCTACACCTTC,CAWSARLYGYTF
TRBV3-1/TRBV3-2,NA,NA,TRBJ1-2,TGTGCCAGCAGCCAAGAGAGAGCAGGGCGGATGGTCAGCGTAACTACGAACTATGGCTACACCTTC,CASSQERAGRMVSVTTNYGYTF
TRBV2,NA,NA,TRBJ2-2,TGTGCCAGCAGCTGGAACAGAGCCTGGACCGGGGAGCTGTTTTTT,CASSWNRAWTGELFF
TRBV19,NA,NA,TRBJ1-1,TGTGCCAGTAGTATGCTCAGGGACACTGAAGCTTTCTTT,CASSMLRDTEAFF
TRBV9,TRBD2,NA,TRBJ2-2,TGTGCCAGCAGCCCTGCGGGGGGGGGTAACACCGGGGAGCTGTTTTTT,CASSPAGGGNTGELFF
TRBV30,NA,NA,TRBJ1-1,TGTGCCTGGAGTGTTGGATTGATAACAGGGCTGAACACTGAAGCTTTCTTT,CAWSVGLITGLNTEAFF